Listed here are 8 T cell receptor beta chains from one sample, sequenced in a study of T cells in Graves' hyperthyroidism and ophthalmopathy. Authors of the study amplified TCR beta CDR3 regions from RNA transcripts. Carried out on the TCR CDR3, a first-round RT-PCR used the HTBI primer set. TCRdb analysed the multiplex PCR reads with MiXCR anew, one entry per CDR3 protein. The repertoire holds some 180,000 distinct CDR3 sequences, with around 16% as singletons. The sample comprised blood. Receptor source: a woman in her 50s with Graves' hyperthyroidism.

This clonotype was recorded at least ten times. V and J are TRBV30 and TRBJ2-1, with TRBD1 as a possible D gene (5 bases). The germline CDR1 and CDR2 sequences are GTSNPN and SVGIG (reference sequence). The CDR3 runs 16 residues. V was trimmed by 1 base and J by 0 bases, leaving 13 bases between them. The CDR3: CAWSGARGTSYNEQFF. The DNA of the CDR3 is TGTGCCTGGAGTGGAGCAAGGGGCACCTCCTACAATGAGCAGTTCTTC. Full variable domain (remainder filled in from reference TRBV30 and TRBJ2-1): SQTIHQWPATLVQPVGSPLSLECTVEGTSNPNLYWYRQAAGRGLQLLFYSVGIGQISSEVPQNLSASRPQDRQFILSSKKLLLSDSGFYLCAWSGARGTSYNEQFFGPGTRLTVL.

This clonotype came up once. Compared with germline, one end of the junction differs, possibly owing to a read error. The chain uses TRBV7-9 and TRBJ2-2; the D gene is possibly TRBD2 (5 bases). This CDR3 is built from 15 residues. Germline V CDR1 and CDR2: SEHNR, FQNEAQ (reference sequence). DNA for the CDR3: TGTGCCAGTACAAACGGGCAGATCTCCACCGGGGAGCTGCTTTTT. It encodes CASTNGQISTGELLF.

This clonotype was picked up many times. This rearrangement joins TRBV6-1 to TRBJ1-2; 8 bases line up with TRBD1. J gave up 7 bases and V 7 bases, and 17 bases lay outside the gene matches. CDR1 and CDR2 from the germline V gene are MNHNS and SASEGT. The CDR3 consists of 16 residues. In DNA form, the CDR3 reads TGTGCCAGCATCATCAGGGGGACAGGCATTAGCGGTGGCTACACCTTC. It specifies CASIIRGTGISGGYTF.

This clonotype was seen repeatedly, ten times or more. The rearrangement joins TRBV3-1 to TRBJ2-7; 7 bases are shared with TRBD2. Losses at the gene ends were 0 bases for V and 5 bases for J; bases not matched to a gene: 4. The CDR3 sequence is 14 residues long. Germline CDR1 LGHDT, CDR2 YNNKEL (reference sequence). CDR3 DNA: TGTGCCAGCAGCCAAGACCCGGCGGGGGACGAGCAGTACTTC. It encodes CASSQDPAGDEQYF.

This clonotype was seen at least ten times. V usage is TRBV11-3 and J usage is TRBJ2-7; D is tentatively TRBD1 or TRBD2 (5 bases each). CDR3 length: 15 residues. In germline, CDR1 is SGHNT, CDR2 YENEEA. Deletions cut 5 bases from V and 7 bases from J, with 21 bases between. CDR3 sequence reads: CASSPSRAGMGEQYF. CDR3 sequence (DNA): TGTGCCAGCAGCCCTTCGCGGGCAGGGATGGGGGAGCAGTACTTC.

This clonotype was seen a handful of times. Compared with germline, one end of the junction differs, possibly owing to a read error. This chain links TRBV10-2 with TRBJ2-1, with TRBD2 matching over 10 bases. The CDR3 extends over 16 amino acids. CDR1 and CDR2 from the germline V gene are WSHSY and SAAADI. The CDR3 DNA reads as TGCGCCAGCAGTGGGCGTGGGCTAGCGGGAGCCGGTGAGCAGCTCTTC. This codes for CASSGRGLAGAGEQLF.

The rearrangement joins TRBV29-1 to TRBJ2-7; D is possibly TRBD1 or TRBD2 (5 bases each). V lost 5 bases to trimming and J lost 3 bases, with 11 bases between them. The length of the CDR3 is 12 residues. Germline V gene sequence: CDR1 SQVTM, CDR2 ANQGSEA. CDR3 nucleotides: TGCAGCGTTACACCTGGGGGCTACGAGCAGTACTTC. It translates to CSVTPGGYEQYF.

This clonotype was observed a few times. The J gene is TRBJ1-5, the V gene TRBV7-3; D remains ambiguous. The V and J ends lost 6 bases and 2 bases respectively, with 8 bases between them. This CDR3 comprises 13 residues. Germline CDR1 reads SGHTA; CDR2 reads FQGTGA. The CDR3 here is CASREGRNQPQHF. The CDR3 nucleotides are TGTGCCAGCAGAGAGGGTCGCAATCAGCCCCAGCATTTT.